The rows below give T cell receptor beta chains drawn from one sample of a study of T-cell reconstitution after alpha-beta-depleted transplantation in children. Each CDR3 protein is one row after TCRdb ran MiXCR on the PCR reads. The sample has around 580,000 distinct CDR3 sequences, more than 20% seen once; the top ten hold approximately 14%. The sample in question was PBMCs, mostly from graft donor cells, obtained 360 days after TCRalphabeta/CD19-depleted stem cell transplant. The receptors shown here come from a boy in the first two years of life who had a stem cell transplant for acute myeloid leukemia, so the T cells may come from the graft donor. Both conserved end residues are trimmed from each CDR3. The order of the fields is CDR3 protein, V gene, clone size, J gene. Clone size is shown for a subset of rows, as once, few, many or a class of expanded clone.

ASSSPGQGHNEQF | TRBV28 | many | TRBJ2-1
ATTRDARSQETQY | TRBV15 | NA | TRBJ2-5
ASARPGTQETQY | TRBV12-3/TRBV12-4 | few | TRBJ2-5
SARGKGSLSYGYT | TRBV20-1 | few | TRBJ1-2
ASSFIGTSVNEQF | TRBV7-2 | few | TRBJ2-1
ASSFRGASEQF | TRBV7-7 | NA | TRBJ2-1
ASSNPRVGLVTEAF | TRBV6-5 | few | TRBJ1-1
SARRQGAPNTEAF | TRBV20-1 | NA | TRBJ1-1
SVITSGDTGELF | TRBV29-1 | NA | TRBJ2-2
SVTEQGMKNGYT | TRBV20-1 | NA | TRBJ1-2
ASKDGSSYEQY | TRBV11-3 | many | TRBJ2-7
ASSFRGQGTEAF | TRBV27 | many | TRBJ1-1
SVNQGTGRGPLH | TRBV20-1 | few | TRBJ1-6
ASSSTKETQY | TRBV6-2/TRBV6-3 | NA | TRBJ2-5
ASREDRIAGVETQY | TRBV5-1 | NA | TRBJ2-5
ATSREPNYGYT | TRBV15 | NA | TRBJ1-2
SAGNRGPLETQY | TRBV20-1 | many | TRBJ2-5
ASSEYWTETGELF | TRBV25-1 | once | TRBJ2-2
SARDASEAWDREEGFEAQY | TRBV20-1 | once | TRBJ2-5
ASSPGTSGGFSYNEQF | TRBV11-2 | many | TRBJ2-1
ASSPRQGLYEQY | TRBV7-2 | NA | TRBJ2-7
ASSDGTGQF | TRBV12-3/TRBV12-4 | NA | TRBJ2-1
ATSDTSGPSSYNEQF | TRBV24-1 | few | TRBJ2-1
AISENGVRYTEAF | TRBV10-3 | many | TRBJ1-1
SARVGTVSNQPQH | TRBV20-1 | NA | TRBJ1-5
ASSLGPGVQETQY | TRBV12-3/TRBV12-4 | many | TRBJ2-5
CARPTSGAPSYEQY | TRBV20-1 | few | TRBJ2-7
ASRRDRNHGYT | TRBV12-3/TRBV12-4 | many | TRBJ1-2
ASGVYEQY | TRBV6-5 | few | TRBJ2-7
ASRQGTNYNEQF | TRBV5-1 | NA | TRBJ2-1
ASSLATSLDTDTQY | TRBV5-1 | many | TRBJ2-3
ASSRRAQKGYT | TRBV6-1 | NA | TRBJ1-2
SAVAGNQPQH | TRBV29-1 | many | TRBJ1-5
ASSPQGQPQH | TRBV6-2/TRBV6-3 | many | TRBJ1-5
SARDGSLPFNEQF | TRBV20-1 | NA | TRBJ2-1
ASSYRATGQGAGDTQY | TRBV6-5 | many | TRBJ2-3
AWNPRAGELF | TRBV30 | NA | TRBJ2-2
ASSGTLGLEAF | TRBV12-3/TRBV12-4 | few | TRBJ1-1